A selection of T cell receptor beta chains follows, all from one sample in a study of T cell responses to AZD1222 COVID-19 vaccine. Only in-frame clones appear in the TCRdb table, and some are missing; sequencing was by immunoSEQ multiplex PCR. The repertoire includes about 120,000 clones, approximately 90% of them detected once, and 6% to 8% sits in the top ten. The material sequenced was peripheral blood, taken 28 days after the second AZD1222 dose. These receptors came from an adult who received the AZD1222 COVID-19 vaccine. CDR3s include the opening cysteine and the closing phenylalanine or tryptophan. The D gene is left open where the match is weak. Only some rows state a clone size, as once, few, many or a class for expanded clones.

size: few
J: TRBJ2-7
V: TRBV4-1
D: TRBD1
CDR3: CASSQVDRDPYEQYF
DNA: TGCGCCAGCAGCCAGGTTGACAGGGACCCCTACGAGCAGTACTTC

size: -
J: TRBJ2-7
V: TRBV7-9
D: TRBD1
CDR3: CASSLGTGWYEQYF
DNA: TGTGCCAGCAGCTTAGGGACAGGGTGGTACGAGCAGTACTTC

size: once
J: TRBJ2-7
V: TRBV19
D: TRBD2
CDR3: CASTPTSGSSYEQYF
DNA: TGTGCCAGTACCCCGACTAGCGGGAGCTCCTACGAGCAGTACTTC

size: -
J: TRBJ1-4
V: TRBV4-1
D: -
CDR3: CASSQVGLTNEKLFF
DNA: TGCGCCAGCAGCCAAGTTGGGCTCACTAATGAAAAACTGTTTTTT

size: -
J: TRBJ2-2
V: TRBV11-3
D: TRBD1
CDR3: CASSLGGQGLAGELFF
DNA: TGTGCCAGCAGCTTAGGGGGACAGGGTTTGGCCGGGGAGCTGTTTTTT

size: -
J: TRBJ1-6
V: TRBV7-2
D: -
CDR3: CASSLANGGYNSPLHF
DNA: TGTGCCAGCAGCTTAGCGAACGGGGGTTATAATTCACCCCTCCACTTT

size: -
J: TRBJ1-1
V: TRBV18
D: -
CDR3: CASSPPGGANTEAFF
DNA: TGTGCCAGCTCACCACCGGGGGGAGCGAACACTGAAGCTTTCTTT

size: -
J: TRBJ1-6
V: TRBV5-1
D: -
CDR3: CASSLAGRLLYNSPLHF
DNA: TGCGCCAGCAGCTTGGCTGGGCGTCTTCTCTATAATTCACCCCTCCACTTT

size: -
J: TRBJ2-7
V: TRBV2
D: -
CDR3: CASANEQYF
DNA: TGTGCCAGCGCCAACGAGCAGTACTTC

size: -
J: TRBJ2-7
V: TRBV19
D: -
CDR3: CASRGDSYEQYF
DNA: TGTGCCAGTAGGGGCGACTCCTACGAGCAGTACTTC

size: once
J: TRBJ1-4
V: TRBV27
D: -
CDR3: CASTRQPGTEEKLFF
DNA: TGTGCCAGCACCCGGCAACCAGGGACGGAAGAAAAACTGTTTTTT

size: -
J: TRBJ1-1
V: TRBV11-3
D: -
CDR3: CASSRGPGTEAFF
DNA: TGTGCCAGCAGCCGTGGCCCCGGCACTGAAGCTTTCTTT

size: -
J: TRBJ2-7
V: TRBV5-1
D: -
CDR3: CASSLAAGVTYEQYF
DNA: TGCGCCAGCAGCTTGGCGGCAGGAGTTACCTACGAGCAGTACTTC

size: -
J: TRBJ1-2
V: TRBV5-4
D: TRBD1
CDR3: CASSFGSGTGGRVYGYTF
DNA: TGTGCCAGCAGCTTTGGGTCCGGGACAGGGGGCAGAGTCTATGGCTACACCTTC

size: -
J: TRBJ1-2
V: TRBV5-4
D: TRBD1
CDR3: CASSRTGGLGYGYTF
DNA: TGTGCCAGCAGCCGGACAGGGGGCCTGGGATATGGCTACACCTTC

size: -
J: TRBJ2-2
V: TRBV3-1/TRBV3-2
D: -
CDR3: CASSHQGINTGELFF
DNA: TGTGCCAGCAGCCATCAGGGGATTAACACCGGGGAGCTGTTTTTT

size: -
J: TRBJ2-5
V: TRBV5-1
D: TRBD2
CDR3: CASSMGLAGGTQETQYF
DNA: TGCGCCAGCAGCATGGGACTAGCGGGGGGTACCCAAGAGACCCAGTACTTC

size: -
J: TRBJ2-1
V: TRBV4-1
D: -
CDR3: CASSHTPGLNEQFF
DNA: TGCGCCAGCAGCCACACCCCGGGACTCAATGAGCAGTTCTTC

size: -
J: TRBJ1-6
V: TRBV7-9
D: -
CDR3: CASSLSAGFYNSPLHF
DNA: TGTGCCAGCAGTCTCTCCGCGGGGTTCTATAATTCACCCCTCCACTTT

size: -
J: TRBJ2-7
V: TRBV11-3
D: TRBD1
CDR3: CASSTRDRVARYEQYF
DNA: TGTGCCAGCAGCACCCGGGACAGGGTGGCCCGCTACGAGCAGTACTTC